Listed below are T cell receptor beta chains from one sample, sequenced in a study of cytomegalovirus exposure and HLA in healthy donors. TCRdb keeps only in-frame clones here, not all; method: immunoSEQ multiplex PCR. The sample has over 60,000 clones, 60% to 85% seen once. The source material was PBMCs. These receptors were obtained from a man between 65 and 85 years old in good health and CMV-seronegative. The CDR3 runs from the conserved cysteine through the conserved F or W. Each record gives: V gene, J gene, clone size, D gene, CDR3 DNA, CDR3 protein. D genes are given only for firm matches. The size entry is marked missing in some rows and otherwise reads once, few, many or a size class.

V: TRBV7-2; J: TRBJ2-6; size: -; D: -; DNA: TGTGCCAGCAGCTACGGGGGTCGAGGAGGATTCTCTGGGGCCAACGTCCTGACTTTC; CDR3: CASSYGGRGGFSGANVLTF
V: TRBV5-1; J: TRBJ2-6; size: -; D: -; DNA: TGCGCCAGCAGCGACCCTTGGGGAGGGGGGGTATCAACCCCTGGCTCTGGGGCCAACGTCCTGACTTTC; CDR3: CASSDPWGGGVSTPGSGANVLTF
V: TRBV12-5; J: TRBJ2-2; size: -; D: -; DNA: TGTGCTAGTGGTTTGAGGGAGGGGGTCACCGGGGAGCTGTTTTTT; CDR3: CASGLREGVTGELFF
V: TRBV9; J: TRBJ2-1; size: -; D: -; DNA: TGTGCCAGCAGTGCCAGCGGGTACTACAATGAGCAGTTCTTC; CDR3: CASSASGYYNEQFF
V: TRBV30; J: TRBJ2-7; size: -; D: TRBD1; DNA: TGTGCCTGGGGGACAGGGGGTTCCTACGAGCAGTACTTC; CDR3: CAWGTGGSYEQYF
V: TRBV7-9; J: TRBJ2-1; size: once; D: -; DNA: TGTGCCAGCAGCTGGGGGGTGGGGGGTGAGCAGTTCTTC; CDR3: CASSWGVGGEQFF
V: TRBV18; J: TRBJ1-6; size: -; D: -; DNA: TGTGCCAGCTCACCACGTCCTGCAGGGATTAATTCACCCCTCCACTTT; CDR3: CASSPRPAGINSPLHF
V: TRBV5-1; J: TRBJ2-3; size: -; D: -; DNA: TGCGCCAGCAGCGGCCACCAAGATACGCAGTATTTT; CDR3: CASSGHQDTQYF
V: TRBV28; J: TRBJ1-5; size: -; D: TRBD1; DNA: TGTGCCAGCAGGCCTGGACAGGGGGCTCAGCCCCAGCATTTT; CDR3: CASRPGQGAQPQHF
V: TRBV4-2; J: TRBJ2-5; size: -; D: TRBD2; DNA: TGTGCCAGCAGCCAAGATCCGGGGGGAGAGACCCAGTACTTC; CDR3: CASSQDPGGETQYF
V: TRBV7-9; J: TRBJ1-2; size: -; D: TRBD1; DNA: TGTGCCAGCAGCGCACAACAGGGGTACTATGGCTACACCTTC; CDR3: CASSAQQGYYGYTF
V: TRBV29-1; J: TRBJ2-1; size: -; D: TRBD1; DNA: TGCAGCGTATCAACCGGGACAGGCACTTTTTACAATGAGCAGTTCTTC; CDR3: CSVSTGTGTFYNEQFF
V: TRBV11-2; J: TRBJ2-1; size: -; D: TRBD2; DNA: TGTGCCAGCAGCTTAGGGGGACTAGCGGGAGGGCGACTGGGGGAAGAGCAGTTCTTC; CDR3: CASSLGGLAGGRLGEEQFF
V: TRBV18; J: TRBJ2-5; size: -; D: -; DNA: TGTGCCAGCTCACCAACCAGCCAAGAGACCCAGTACTTC; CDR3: CASSPTSQETQYF
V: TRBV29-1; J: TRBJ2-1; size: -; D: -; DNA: TGCAGCGTCCTATACAATGAGCAGTTCTTC; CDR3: CSVLYNEQFF
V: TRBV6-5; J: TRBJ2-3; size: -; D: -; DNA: TGTGCCAGCAGTAACAGGGTCCCTAGCACAGATACGCAGTATTTT; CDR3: CASSNRVPSTDTQYF
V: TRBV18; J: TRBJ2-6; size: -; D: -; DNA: TGTGCCAGCTCACCAAGCGTGTCTGGGGCCAACGTCCTGACTTTC; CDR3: CASSPSVSGANVLTF
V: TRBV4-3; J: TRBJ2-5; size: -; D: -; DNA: TGCGCCAGCAGCCAAGACAGGGCGGAGACCCAGTACTTC; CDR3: CASSQDRAETQYF
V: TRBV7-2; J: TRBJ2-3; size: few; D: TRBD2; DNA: TGTGCCAGCAGCCCAGGACTAGCGGGAGGAGTGGGGGCCACAGATACGCAGTATTTT; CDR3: CASSPGLAGGVGATDTQYF
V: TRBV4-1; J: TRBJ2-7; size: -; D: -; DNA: TGCGCCAGCAGCCAAGGGACGGCCGGCCCGGGAACCTACGAGCAGTACTTC; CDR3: CASSQGTAGPGTYEQYF
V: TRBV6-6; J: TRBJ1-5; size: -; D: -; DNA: TGTGCCAGCAGTCGGAGCAATCAGCCCCAGCATTTT; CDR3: CASSRSNQPQHF
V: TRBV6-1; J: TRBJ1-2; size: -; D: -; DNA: TGTGCCAGCAGTGACTTCAGGGGTCTCTATGGCTACACCTTC; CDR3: CASSDFRGLYGYTF
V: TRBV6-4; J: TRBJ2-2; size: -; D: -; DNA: TGTGCCAGCAGTGTTAACGGGATGGGATCCGGGGAGCTGTTTTTT; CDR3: CASSVNGMGSGELFF
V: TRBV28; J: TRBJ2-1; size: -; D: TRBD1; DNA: TGTGCCAGCAGTTTAACCGGGACAGGGGGCTATGATGAGCAGTTCTTC; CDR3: CASSLTGTGGYDEQFF
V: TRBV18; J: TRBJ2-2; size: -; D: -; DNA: TGTGCCAGCGGCTTTAGCGGATACACCGGGGAGCTGTTTTTT; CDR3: CASGFSGYTGELFF
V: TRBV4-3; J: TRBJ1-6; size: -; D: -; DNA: TGCGCCAGCAGCCAAGGCAGGGGATATAATTCACCCCTCCACTTT; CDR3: CASSQGRGYNSPLHF
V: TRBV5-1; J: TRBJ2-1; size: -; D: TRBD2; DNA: TGCGCCAGCAGCTTGGGGCTAGCGGGAGAAGTCTACAATGAGCAGTTCTTC; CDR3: CASSLGLAGEVYNEQFF
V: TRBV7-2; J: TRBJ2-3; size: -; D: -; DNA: TGTGCCAGCAGCTTAGTAGGGGCAATTTCCACAGATACGCAGTATTTT; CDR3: CASSLVGAISTDTQYF
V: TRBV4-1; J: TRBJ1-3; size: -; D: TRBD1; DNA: TGCGCCAGCAGCCAAGGCCCGCAGGGGGCAGGGGGAAACACCATATATTTT; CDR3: CASSQGPQGAGGNTIYF
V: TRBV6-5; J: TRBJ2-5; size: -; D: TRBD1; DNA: TGTGCCAGCAGTCTTCGGACAGGGGGCCAGACCCAGTACTTC; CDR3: CASSLRTGGQTQYF
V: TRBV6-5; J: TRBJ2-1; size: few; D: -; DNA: TGTGCCAGCAGGCCAGAGGGCTCCTACAATGAGCAGTTCTTC; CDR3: CASRPEGSYNEQFF
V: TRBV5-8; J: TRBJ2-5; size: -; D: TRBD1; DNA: TGTGCCAGCAGCATCAGGGGGCCGGAGACCCAGTACTTC; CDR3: CASSIRGPETQYF
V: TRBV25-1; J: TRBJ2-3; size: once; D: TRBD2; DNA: TGTGCCAGCACCCCGGGACTAGCACCAGATACGCAGTATTTT; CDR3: CASTPGLAPDTQYF
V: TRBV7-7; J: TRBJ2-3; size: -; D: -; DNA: TGTGCTAGCAGCTTAGGCGGCAGGGCGGATACGCAGTATTTT; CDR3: CASSLGGRADTQYF
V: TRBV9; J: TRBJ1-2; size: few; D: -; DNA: TGTGCCAGCAGCCCAGGCGGGGGGCGCAGAGGCTACACCTTC; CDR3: CASSPGGGRRGYTF
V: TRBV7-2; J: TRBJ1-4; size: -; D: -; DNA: TGTGCCAGCAGCTCCCGACAAGCAACTAGTGAAAAACTGTTTTTT; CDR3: CASSSRQATSEKLFF
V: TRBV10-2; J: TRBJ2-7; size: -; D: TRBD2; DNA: TGCGCCAGCAGTGACCCTAGCGGGAGGCGCAGACCCTACGAGCAGTACTTC; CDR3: CASSDPSGRRRPYEQYF
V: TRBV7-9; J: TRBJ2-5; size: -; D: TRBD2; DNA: TGTGCCAGCAGCTTCGGACTAGCGGGGGTGGCTCAAGAGACCCAGTACTTC; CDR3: CASSFGLAGVAQETQYF
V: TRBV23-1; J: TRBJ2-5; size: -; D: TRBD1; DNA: TGCGCCAGCAGTCGTCGACGGACAGGCGGAGAGACCCAGTACTTC; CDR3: CASSRRRTGGETQYF
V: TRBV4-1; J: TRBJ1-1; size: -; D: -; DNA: TGCGCCAGCAGCCAAGATCGTACAGCAACTGAAGCTTTCTTT; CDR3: CASSQDRTATEAFF
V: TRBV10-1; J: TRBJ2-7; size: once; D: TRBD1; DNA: TGCGCCAGCAGTGATCCGGGACAGGGAGACTACGAGCAGTACTTC; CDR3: CASSDPGQGDYEQYF
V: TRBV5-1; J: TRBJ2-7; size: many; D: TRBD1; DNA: TGCGCCAGCAGCCTGGACAGGGGGCGGTACGAGCAGTACTTC; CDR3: CASSLDRGRYEQYF
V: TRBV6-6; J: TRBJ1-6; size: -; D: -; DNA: TGTGCCAGCGATGACAGCTATAATTCACCCCTCCACTTT; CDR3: CASDDSYNSPLHF
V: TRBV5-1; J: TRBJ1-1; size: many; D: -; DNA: TGCGCCAGCAGCTTGGGGGTCAATCAGGGGAGTAAGGGTTCGGCTTTCTTT; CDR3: CASSLGVNQGSKGSAFF
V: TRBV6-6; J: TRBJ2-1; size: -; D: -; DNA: TGTGCCAGCAGCCTCGTTTACAATGAGCAGTTCTTC; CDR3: CASSLVYNEQFF
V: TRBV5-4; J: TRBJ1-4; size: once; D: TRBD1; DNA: TGTGCCAGCAGTTTCTCAGGGGGGATCGCTAATGAAAAACTGTTTTTT; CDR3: CASSFSGGIANEKLFF
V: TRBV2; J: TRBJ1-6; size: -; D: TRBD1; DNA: TGTGCCAGCTCACCGGGACAGTTTAATTCACCCCTCCACTTT; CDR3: CASSPGQFNSPLHF
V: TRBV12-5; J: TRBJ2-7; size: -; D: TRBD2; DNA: TGTGCTAGTGGTTCGGGACTAGCGGGAGTCGGCGAGCAGTACTTC; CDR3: CASGSGLAGVGEQYF
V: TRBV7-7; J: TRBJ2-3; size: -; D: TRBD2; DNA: TGTGCTAGCAGCCCGGGACTAGCGGGGTTCACAGATACGCAGTATTTT; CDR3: CASSPGLAGFTDTQYF
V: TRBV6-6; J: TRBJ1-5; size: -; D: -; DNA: TGTGCCAGCAGTTCCCTGGGGGGGGCGCGCCAGCCCCAGCATTTT; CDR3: CASSSLGGARQPQHF
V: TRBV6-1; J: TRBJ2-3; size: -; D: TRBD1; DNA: TGTGCCAGCAGGCCCGGGACAGGATACACAGATACGCAGTATTTT; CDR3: CASRPGTGYTDTQYF
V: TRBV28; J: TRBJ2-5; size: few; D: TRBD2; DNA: TGTGCCAGCAGTTTACCCCGGACTAGCAAAGAGACCCAGTACTTC; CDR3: CASSLPRTSKETQYF
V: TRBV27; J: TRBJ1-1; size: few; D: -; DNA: TGTGCCAGCAGTTCGGGATACACTGAAGCTTTCTTT; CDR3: CASSSGYTEAFF